The following is a T cell receptor beta chain sequence with its context. Antigen: not known. The assay was immunoSEQ multiplex PCR, and TCRdb's table has in-frame clones only and misses some. This table has about 67,000 clones, roughly 81% appearing once. This sample was taken from a study of OX40 agonist ivuxolimab in advanced cancers. About the research overall: All patients had ivuxolimab intravenously every 2 weeks at 0.01 to 10 mg/kg. Earlier treatment with anti-PD-1, anti-PD-L1 or anti-CTLA-4 was permitted, and over 35% had received some.

Regarding the study as a whole: Researchers did not determine the expanded peripheral T cells' antigen specificity. CD8+ T cells averaged more expanded clones than CD4+.

Germline V gene lookup returns CDR1 SGHRS and CDR2 YFSETQ. The CDR3 has 13 residues. Trimming removed 3 bases at V and 1 base at J, with 7 bases between. The TCR originated in an adult with an advanced solid tumor such as melanoma, head and neck, liver or kidney cancer. The sequencing used CD4+ or CD8+ T cells sorted from blood, collected in a trial of the OX40 agonist ivuxolimab. This chain uses TRBV5-1 with TRBJ1-2; a weak D match, TRBD1 (5 bases). CDR3 in amino acids: CASSSTDNYGYTF. DNA of the CDR3: TGCGCCAGCAGCTCGACAGATAACTATGGCTACACCTTC.